This T cell receptor (beta chain) stems from a study of T cell responses to AZD1222 COVID-19 vaccine (dated by TCRdb to the early 2020s). At the level of the whole study: A total of just over 230 trial participants underwent TCR sequencing, of whom about 210 had received two doses of AZD1222 and about 25 had received two doses of the MenACWY control vaccine. Trial participants were enrolled into age subgroups of 18-55, 56-69 and 70-plus years, which contained 148, 28 and 57 TCR-sequenced participants, respectively. Broad study findings and their caveats: A significant rise in spike-specific TCR breadth and depth was observed after two AZD1222 doses relative to day 0 and relative to MenACWY recipients. The whole spike protein was spanned by vaccine-associated CD4 TCRs, and dominant responses were seen in regions 160-218 and 743-854. The 56-69-year group was small, and its depth increase did not reach significance, likely because of low power. Epitopes outside the regions mutated in the B.1.351 and B.1.1.7 variants were reportedly recognized by nearly half of the unique spike-specific TCRs. Because no samples from the day 14 peak response were available, repertoires could be characterized only after the peak T cell response. Conclusions about previously exposed vaccinees were limited because only six AZD1222 recipients were SARS-CoV-2 seropositive at baseline. Participants were mostly white British and included more females than males, and it was suggested by the authors that clonal diversity may have been underestimated.

Points on this clone: No antigen is known for it. There are no base qualities to consult, and no much larger clone falls within one base.

The CDR3 regions of human TCRbeta chains were subjected to immunosequencing. On the authors' methods: Repertoire TCRs were checked for matches against a reference library of SARS-CoV-2-specific TCRs that had been generated using the MIRA antigen-specificity platform. Breadth was defined as the fraction of unique TCRs that were SARS-CoV-2-associated, and depth was defined as the fraction of total T cells that were SARS-CoV-2-associated. Using the MIRA data, every spike-specific TCR was mapped to the spike region that the TCR reacted to and assigned to either a CD4 or a CD8 class. Log10-transformed breadth and depth values were compared by one-way ANOVA with Sidak's multiple comparisons tests. TCRdb mirrors the immuneACCESS table, restricted to in-frame sequences. Some clones are absent from its copies; in checked studies, under half trace to an unresolved V gene, and the reason for the others is unknown. The V and J calls and clone size come from that table; D and trimming were worked out from the DNA. Within this sample are approximately 68,000 clones, with more than 70% of them counted one time only. In total, the top ten clones hold roughly 5% of the sample.

Sample time point, as interpreted from the label and publication: about 28 days (+/-7) after the second vaccine dose. The treatment or condition tag for this specimen amounts to: meningococcal conjugate vaccine given as trial control. Vaccinee samples came from UK trials COV001 and COV002, including a single-blind randomized controlled phase 2/3 trial of AZD1222 (ChAdOx1 nCoV-19) in healthy adults. Trial participant PBMC samples were collected at day 0 and day 28 after the second dose for TCRbeta chain sequencing. This material consisted of peripheral blood, taken 28 days after the second dose of the MenACWY control vaccine. This clonotype was obtained from an adult who received the MenACWY meningococcal vaccine as a control.

The sequenced DNA: TGTGCCACCAGCACAGGGCTAGCGGGAAATGAGCAGTTCTTC. Translated, this is CATSTGLAGNEQFF. Recombination linked TRBV10-3 to TRBJ2-1; TRBD2 aligns with 9 central bases. The CDR3 covers 14 residues, taking in both the cysteine and the phenylalanine. Just the 42-base CDR3 DNA is kept, in frame starting at base 1. V is cut back by 10 bases and J by 7 bases, with 11 bases in the junction unmatched. CDR1 and CDR2, looked up from the germline V gene, are ENHRY and SYGVKD.